This entry is about one T cell receptor beta chain. Its specificity is unknown. The data derive from a study of CD8 T cells in ankylosing spondylitis. Study-level points and caveats: Disease-linked clones had a CD8+ phenotype and relatively low frequency in peripheral blood. In ankylosing spondylitis blood, a motif of roughly eight highly homologous TCR beta variants appeared characteristic. Reportedly, significant enrichment of disease-linked clones occurred in matched ankylosing spondylitis synovial fluid.

A quantitative 5'-RACE method, one with molecular barcodes, was used to make TCR beta libraries. In TCRdb, the 5' RACE reads were re-called with MiXCR into one record per CDR3 protein. The sample has around 340,000 distinct CDR3 sequences, 20% to 25% seen once. With 1 base removed from V and 6 bases from J, the gap between germline ends came to 15 bases. The CDR3 extends over 15 amino acids. Germline CDR1 SGHTA, CDR2 FQGNSA. V and J are TRBV7-2 and TRBJ1-2; TRBD1 is a possible D gene (5 bases). Sequenced material: blood, either unsorted or a sorted T cell fraction (not recorded which). This receptor was obtained from a male donor with ankylosing spondylitis or in good health (not recorded which). Here the CDR3 reads CASSLGGWGGDGYTF. The CDR3, as DNA: TGTGCCAGCAGCTTAGGCGGTTGGGGCGGAGATGGCTACACCTTC.